Listed here is a single TCR beta chain. This CDR3 comprises 14 residues. The germline V and J ends were trimmed by 3 bases and 4 bases, with 10 bases remaining between them. Germline lookup yields CDR1 LNHDA and CDR2 SQIVND (reference sequence). The method was immunoSEQ multiplex PCR; TCRdb's version includes in-frame clones alone and lacks a portion of them. In the table there are about 89,000 clones, 75% to 90% of which are singletons. This entry comes from a study of blood T cell repertoires in COVID-19. Looking at the study overall: Both acute and convalescent COVID-19 samples were obtained from the United States, Italy and Spain.

The specimen was peripheral blood. The TCR sequence derives from an elderly woman with acute or convalescent COVID-19. This chain links TRBV19 with TRBJ1-3, with D possibly being TRBD1 (5 bases). DNA for the CDR3: TGTGCCAGTAGTATTCGGGGGACCGGAAACACCATATATTTT. Encoded protein: CASSIRGTGNTIYF.